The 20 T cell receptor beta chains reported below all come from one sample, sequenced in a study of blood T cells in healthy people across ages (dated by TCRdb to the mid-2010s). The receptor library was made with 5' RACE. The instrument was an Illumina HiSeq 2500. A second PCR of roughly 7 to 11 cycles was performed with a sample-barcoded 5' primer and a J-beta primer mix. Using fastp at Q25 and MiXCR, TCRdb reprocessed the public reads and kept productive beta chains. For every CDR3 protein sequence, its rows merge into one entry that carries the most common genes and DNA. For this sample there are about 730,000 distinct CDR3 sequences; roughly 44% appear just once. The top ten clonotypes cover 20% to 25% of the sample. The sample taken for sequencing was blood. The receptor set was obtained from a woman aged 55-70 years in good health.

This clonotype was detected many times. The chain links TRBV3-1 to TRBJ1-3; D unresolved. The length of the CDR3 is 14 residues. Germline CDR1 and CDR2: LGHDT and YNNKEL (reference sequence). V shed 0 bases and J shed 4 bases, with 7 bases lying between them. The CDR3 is CASSQDMTGNTIYF. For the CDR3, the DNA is TGTGCCAGCAGCCAAGATATGACCGGAAACACCATATATTTT.

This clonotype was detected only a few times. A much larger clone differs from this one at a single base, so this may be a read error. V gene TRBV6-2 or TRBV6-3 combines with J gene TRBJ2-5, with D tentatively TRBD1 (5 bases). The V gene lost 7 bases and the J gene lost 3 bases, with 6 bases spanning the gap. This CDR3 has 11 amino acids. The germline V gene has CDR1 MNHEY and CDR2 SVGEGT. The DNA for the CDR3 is TGTGCCAGCACCAGGGAAGAGACCCAGTACTTC. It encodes CASTREETQYF.

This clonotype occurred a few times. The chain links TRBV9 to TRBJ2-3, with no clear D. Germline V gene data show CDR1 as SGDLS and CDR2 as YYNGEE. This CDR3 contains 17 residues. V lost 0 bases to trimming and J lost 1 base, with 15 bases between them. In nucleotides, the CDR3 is TGTGCCAGCAGCGTAGCTGGCTCCACCGGCGGCACAGATACGCAGTATTTT. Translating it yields CASSVAGSTGGTDTQYF.

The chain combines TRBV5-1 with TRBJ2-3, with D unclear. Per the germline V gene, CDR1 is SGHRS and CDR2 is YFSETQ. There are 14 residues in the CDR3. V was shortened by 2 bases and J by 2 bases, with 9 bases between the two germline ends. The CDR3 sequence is CASSLTPHTDTQYF. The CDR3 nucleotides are TGCGCCAGCAGCTTAACACCGCACACAGATACGCAGTATTTT.

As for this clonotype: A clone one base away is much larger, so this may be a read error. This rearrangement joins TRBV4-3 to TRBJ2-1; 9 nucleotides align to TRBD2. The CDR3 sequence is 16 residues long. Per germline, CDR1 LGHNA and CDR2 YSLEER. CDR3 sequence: CASSHEREVGYNGQFF. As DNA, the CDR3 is TGCGCCAGCAGCCACGAGCGGGAGGTTGGGTACAATGGGCAGTTCTTC.

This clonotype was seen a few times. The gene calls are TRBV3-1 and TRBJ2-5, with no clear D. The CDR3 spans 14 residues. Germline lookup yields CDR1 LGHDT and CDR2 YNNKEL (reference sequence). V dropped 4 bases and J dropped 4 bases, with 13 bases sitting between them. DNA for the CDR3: TGTGCCAGCAGCCCGACCCCCCGAGGAGAGACCCAGTACTTC. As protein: CASSPTPRGETQYF.

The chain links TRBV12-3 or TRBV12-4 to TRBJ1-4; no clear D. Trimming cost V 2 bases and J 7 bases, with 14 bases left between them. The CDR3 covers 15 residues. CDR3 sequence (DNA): TGTGCCAGCAGTTTAAGAGGGCGGTTGGGTGAAAAACTGTTTTTT. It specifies CASSLRGRLGEKLFF.

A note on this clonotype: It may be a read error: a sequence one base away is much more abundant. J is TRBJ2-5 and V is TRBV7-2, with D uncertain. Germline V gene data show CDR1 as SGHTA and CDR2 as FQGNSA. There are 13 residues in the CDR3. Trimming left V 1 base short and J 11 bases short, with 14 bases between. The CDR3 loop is CASSLVLRNEQYF. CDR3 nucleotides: TGTGCCAGCAGCTTAGTATTAAGGAATGAGCAGTACTTC.

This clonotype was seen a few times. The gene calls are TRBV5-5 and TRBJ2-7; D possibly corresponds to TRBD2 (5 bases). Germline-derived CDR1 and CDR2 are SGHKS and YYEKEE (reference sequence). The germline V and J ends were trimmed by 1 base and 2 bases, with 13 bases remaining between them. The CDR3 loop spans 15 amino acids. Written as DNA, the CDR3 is TGTGCCAGCAGCTTGCTTCCGGGGATCGCCTACGAGCAGTACTTC. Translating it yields CASSLLPGIAYEQYF.

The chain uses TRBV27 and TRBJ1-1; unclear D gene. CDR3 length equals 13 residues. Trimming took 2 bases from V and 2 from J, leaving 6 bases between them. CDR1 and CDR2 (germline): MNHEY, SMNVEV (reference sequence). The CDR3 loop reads CASSLVLNTEAFF. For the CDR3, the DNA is TGTGCCAGCAGTTTAGTTCTTAACACTGAAGCTTTCTTT.

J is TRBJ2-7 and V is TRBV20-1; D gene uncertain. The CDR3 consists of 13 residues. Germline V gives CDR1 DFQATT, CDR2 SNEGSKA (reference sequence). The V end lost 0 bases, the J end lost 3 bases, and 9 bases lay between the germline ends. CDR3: CSARESRSYEQYF. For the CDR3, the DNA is TGCAGTGCTAGAGAGTCCCGGAGCTACGAGCAGTACTTC.

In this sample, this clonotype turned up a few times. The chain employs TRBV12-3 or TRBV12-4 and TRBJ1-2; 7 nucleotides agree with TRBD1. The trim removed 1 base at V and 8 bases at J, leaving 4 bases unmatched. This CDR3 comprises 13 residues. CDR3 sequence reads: CASSLEGGGGYTF. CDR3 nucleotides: TGTGCCAGCAGTTTAGAAGGGGGCGGCGGCTACACCTTC.

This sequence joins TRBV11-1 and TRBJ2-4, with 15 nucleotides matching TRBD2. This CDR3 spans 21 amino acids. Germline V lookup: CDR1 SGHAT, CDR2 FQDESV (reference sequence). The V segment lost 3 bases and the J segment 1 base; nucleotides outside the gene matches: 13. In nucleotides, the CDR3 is TGTGCCAGCAGCTTTCACCTTGGACTAGCGGGGGGGCCGGCTGCCAAAAACATTCAGTACTTC. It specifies CASSFHLGLAGGPAAKNIQYF.

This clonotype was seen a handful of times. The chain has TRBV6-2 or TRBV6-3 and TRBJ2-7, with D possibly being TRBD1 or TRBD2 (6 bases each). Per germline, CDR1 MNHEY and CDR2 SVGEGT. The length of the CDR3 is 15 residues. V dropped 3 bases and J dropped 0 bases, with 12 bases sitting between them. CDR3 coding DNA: TGTGCCAGCAGTTATCGGGGGCCGAGCTCCTACGAGCAGTACTTC. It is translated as CASSYRGPSSYEQYF.

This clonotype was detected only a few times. CDR3 coding DNA: TGTGCCAGCAGCCACAGGATGTCTACCGTCTCTGGGGCCAACGTCCTGACTTTC. Amino acid sequence: CASSHRMSTVSGANVLTF. The chain has TRBV7-9 and TRBJ2-6; D is possibly TRBD1 (5 bases). Between the trimmed V and J ends, which lost 5 bases and 0 bases, there was a span of 17 bases. The germline CDR1 and CDR2 sequences are SEHNR and FQNEAQ (reference sequence). This CDR3 is built from 18 residues.

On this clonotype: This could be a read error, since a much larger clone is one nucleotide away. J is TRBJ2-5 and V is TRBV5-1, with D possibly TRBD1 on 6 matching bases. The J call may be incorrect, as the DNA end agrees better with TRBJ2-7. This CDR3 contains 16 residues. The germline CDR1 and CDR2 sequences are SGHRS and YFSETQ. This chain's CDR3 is CASSWSASRDTYEQYF. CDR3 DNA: TGCGCCAGCAGCTGGAGTGCATCTCGGGACACCTACGAGCAGTACTTC.

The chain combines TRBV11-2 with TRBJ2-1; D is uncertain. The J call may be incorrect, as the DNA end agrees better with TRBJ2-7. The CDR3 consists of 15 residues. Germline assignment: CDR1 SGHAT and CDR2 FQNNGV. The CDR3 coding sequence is TGTGCCAGCAGCTTAGACAGGAGCTCCTACAATGAGCAGTACTTC. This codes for CASSLDRSSYNEQYF.

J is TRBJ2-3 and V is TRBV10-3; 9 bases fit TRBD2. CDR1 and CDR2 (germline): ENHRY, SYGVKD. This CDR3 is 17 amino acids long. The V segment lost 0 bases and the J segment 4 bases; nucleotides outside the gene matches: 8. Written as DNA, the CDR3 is TGTGCCATCAGTGAGTCGACTGGCGGGGGGGCGGCAGATACGCAGTATTTT. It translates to CAISESTGGGAADTQYF.

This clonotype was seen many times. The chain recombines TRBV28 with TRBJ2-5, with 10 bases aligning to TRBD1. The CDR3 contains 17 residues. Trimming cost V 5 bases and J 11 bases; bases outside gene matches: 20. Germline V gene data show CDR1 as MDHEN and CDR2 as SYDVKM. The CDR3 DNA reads TGTGCCAGCAGTCTCCCCCGAGGGGACAGGGGCTACAATGAGCAGTACTTC. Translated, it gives CASSLPRGDRGYNEQYF.

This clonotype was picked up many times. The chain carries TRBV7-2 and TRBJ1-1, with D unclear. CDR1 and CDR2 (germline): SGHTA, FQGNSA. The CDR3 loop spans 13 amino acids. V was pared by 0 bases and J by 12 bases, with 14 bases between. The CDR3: CASSLAYPPQTFF. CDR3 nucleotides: TGTGCCAGCAGCTTAGCCTACCCCCCGCAAACTTTCTTT.